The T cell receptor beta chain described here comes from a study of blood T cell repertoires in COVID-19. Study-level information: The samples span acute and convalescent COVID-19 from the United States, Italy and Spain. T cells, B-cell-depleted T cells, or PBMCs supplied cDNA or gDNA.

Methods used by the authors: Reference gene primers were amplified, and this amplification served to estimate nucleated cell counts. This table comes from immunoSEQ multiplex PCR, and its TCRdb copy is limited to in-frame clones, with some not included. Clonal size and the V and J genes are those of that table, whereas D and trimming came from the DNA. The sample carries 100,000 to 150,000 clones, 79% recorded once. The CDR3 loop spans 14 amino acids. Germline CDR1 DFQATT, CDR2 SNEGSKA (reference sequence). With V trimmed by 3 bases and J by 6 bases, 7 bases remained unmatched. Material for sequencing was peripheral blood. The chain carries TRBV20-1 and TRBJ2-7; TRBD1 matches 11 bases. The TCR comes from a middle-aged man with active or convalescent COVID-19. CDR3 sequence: CSASLDRGPGEQYF. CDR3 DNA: TGCAGTGCTAGTTTGGACAGGGGGCCTGGCGAGCAGTACTTC.